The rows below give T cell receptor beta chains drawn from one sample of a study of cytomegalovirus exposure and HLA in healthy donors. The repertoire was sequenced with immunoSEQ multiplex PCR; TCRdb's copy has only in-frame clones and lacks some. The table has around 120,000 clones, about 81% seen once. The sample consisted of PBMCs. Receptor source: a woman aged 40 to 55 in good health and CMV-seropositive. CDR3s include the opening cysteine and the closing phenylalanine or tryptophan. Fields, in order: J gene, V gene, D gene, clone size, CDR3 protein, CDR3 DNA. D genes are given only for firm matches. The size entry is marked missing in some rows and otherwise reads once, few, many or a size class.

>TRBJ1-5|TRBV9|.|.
CASSVGQGNQPQHF
TGTGCCAGCAGCGTAGGGCAGGGTAATCAGCCCCAGCATTTT
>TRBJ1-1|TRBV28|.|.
CASSLKQAGAFF
TGTGCCAGCAGTTTGAAACAGGCGGGGGCTTTCTTT
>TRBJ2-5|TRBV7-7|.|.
CASSLAFGDETQYF
TGTGCTAGCAGCTTAGCGTTCGGGGATGAGACCCAGTACTTC
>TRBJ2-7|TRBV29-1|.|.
CSVPSAGDSYEQYF
TGCAGCGTTCCGTCGGCAGGGGACTCCTACGAGCAGTACTTC
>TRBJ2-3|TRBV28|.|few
CASSPRDMGDTQYF
TGTGCCAGCAGTCCCCGGGACATGGGAGATACGCAGTATTTT
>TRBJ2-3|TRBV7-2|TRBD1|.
CASSPGGRDTQYF
TGTGCCAGCAGCCCAGGGGGCAGAGATACGCAGTATTTT
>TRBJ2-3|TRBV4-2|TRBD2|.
CASSQFSTSGGDTQYF
TGTGCCAGCAGCCAATTTAGTACTAGCGGGGGTGATACGCAGTATTTT
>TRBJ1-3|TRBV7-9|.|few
CASREVVSIYF
TGTGCCAGCAGAGAGGTGGTCTCGATATATTTT
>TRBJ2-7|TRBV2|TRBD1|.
CASSADRGGYYEQYF
TGTGCCAGCAGTGCCGACAGGGGAGGATACTACGAGCAGTACTTC
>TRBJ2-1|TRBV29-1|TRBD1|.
CSVNTGGFEQFF
TGCAGCGTAAATACAGGGGGCTTTGAGCAGTTCTTC
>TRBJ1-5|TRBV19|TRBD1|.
CASSGQARQPQHF
TGTGCCAGTAGTGGACAGGCGAGGCAGCCCCAGCATTTT
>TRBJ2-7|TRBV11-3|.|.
CASSLGENYEQYF
TGTGCCAGCAGCTTAGGAGAGAACTACGAGCAGTACTTC
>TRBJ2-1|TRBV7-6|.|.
CASSPGPSSYNEQFF
TGTGCCAGCAGCCCAGGGCCGAGCTCCTACAATGAGCAGTTCTTC
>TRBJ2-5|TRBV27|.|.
CASRSYRAETQYF
TGTGCCAGCAGGTCCTATCGTGCAGAGACCCAGTACTTC
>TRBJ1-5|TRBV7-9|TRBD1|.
CASSQGGDQPQHF
TGTGCCAGCAGCCAGGGGGGAGATCAGCCCCAGCATTTT
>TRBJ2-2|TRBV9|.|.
CASSVLAAANTGELFF
TGTGCCAGCAGCGTACTCGCGGCCGCGAACACCGGGGAGCTGTTTTTT
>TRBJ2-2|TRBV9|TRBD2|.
CASSARLAGVPGELFF
TGTGCCAGCAGCGCCCGACTAGCGGGAGTGCCCGGGGAGCTGTTTTTT
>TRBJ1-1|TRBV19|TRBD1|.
CASSMDRGWTEAFF
TGTGCCAGTAGTATGGACAGGGGGTGGACTGAAGCTTTCTTT
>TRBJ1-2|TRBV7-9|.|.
CASSLEVSRGYTF
TGTGCCAGCAGCTTAGAGGTTAGCCGTGGCTACACCTTC
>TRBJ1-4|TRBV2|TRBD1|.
CASSELTGGDYNEKLFF
TGTGCCAGCAGTGAACTTACAGGGGGGGATTATAATGAAAAACTGTTTTTT
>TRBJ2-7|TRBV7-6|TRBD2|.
CASSSLTSGSAYEQYF
TGTGCCAGCAGCTCCTTGACTAGCGGGAGCGCCTACGAGCAGTACTTC
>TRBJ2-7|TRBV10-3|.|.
CAIRRTQGEQYF
TGTGCCATCAGACGGACTCAGGGGGAGCAGTACTTC